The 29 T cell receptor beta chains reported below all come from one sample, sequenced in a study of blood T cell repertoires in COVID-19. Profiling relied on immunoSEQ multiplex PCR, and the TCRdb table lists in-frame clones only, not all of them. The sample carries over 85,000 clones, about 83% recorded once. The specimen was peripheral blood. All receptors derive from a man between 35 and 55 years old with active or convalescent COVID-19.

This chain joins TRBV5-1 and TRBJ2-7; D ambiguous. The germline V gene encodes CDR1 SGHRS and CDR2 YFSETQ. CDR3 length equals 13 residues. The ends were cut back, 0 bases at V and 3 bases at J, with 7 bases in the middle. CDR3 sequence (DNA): TGCGCCAGCAGCTTGGTCCAAAACTACGAGCAGTACTTC. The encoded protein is CASSLVQNYEQYF.

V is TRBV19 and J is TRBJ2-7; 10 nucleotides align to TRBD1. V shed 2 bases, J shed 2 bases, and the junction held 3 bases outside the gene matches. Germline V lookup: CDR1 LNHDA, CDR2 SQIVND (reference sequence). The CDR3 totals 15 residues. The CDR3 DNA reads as TGTGCCAGTAGTATACCGGGACAGGGGACCTACGAGCAGTACTTC. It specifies CASSIPGQGTYEQYF.

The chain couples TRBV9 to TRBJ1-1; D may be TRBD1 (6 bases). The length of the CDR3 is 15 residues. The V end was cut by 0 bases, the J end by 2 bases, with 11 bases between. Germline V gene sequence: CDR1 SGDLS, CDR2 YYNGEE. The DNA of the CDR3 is TGTGCCAGCAGCGTAGTGGGGGGGCCCAACACTGAAGCTTTCTTT. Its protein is CASSVVGGPNTEAFF.

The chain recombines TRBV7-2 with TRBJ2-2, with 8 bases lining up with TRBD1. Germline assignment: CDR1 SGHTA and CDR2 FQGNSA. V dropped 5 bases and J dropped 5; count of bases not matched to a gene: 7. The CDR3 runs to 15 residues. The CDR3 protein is CASSPTGGRTGELFF. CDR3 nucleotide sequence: TGTGCCAGCAGCCCTACAGGGGGTCGGACCGGGGAGCTGTTTTTT.

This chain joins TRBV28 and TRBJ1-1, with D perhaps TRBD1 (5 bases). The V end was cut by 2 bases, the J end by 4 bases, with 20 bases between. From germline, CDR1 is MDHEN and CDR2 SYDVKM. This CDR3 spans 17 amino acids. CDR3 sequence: CASSLGVVGSGGTEAFF. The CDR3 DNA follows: TGTGCCAGCAGTTTAGGAGTGGTCGGATCGGGGGGCACTGAAGCTTTCTTT.

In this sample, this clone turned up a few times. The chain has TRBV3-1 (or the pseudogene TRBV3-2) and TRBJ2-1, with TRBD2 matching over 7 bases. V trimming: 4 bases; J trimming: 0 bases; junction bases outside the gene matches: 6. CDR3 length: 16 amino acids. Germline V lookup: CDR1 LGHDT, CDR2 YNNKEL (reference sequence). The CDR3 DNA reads TGTGCCAGCAGCCGATCCGGGACTAACTCCTACAATGAGCAGTTCTTC. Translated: CASSRSGTNSYNEQFF.

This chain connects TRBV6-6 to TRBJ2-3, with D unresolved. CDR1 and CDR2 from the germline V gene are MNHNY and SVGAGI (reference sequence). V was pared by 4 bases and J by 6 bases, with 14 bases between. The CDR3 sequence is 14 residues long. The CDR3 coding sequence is TGTGCCAGCAGTTTCCAAGTCAGCGTGGATACGCAGTATTTT. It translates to CASSFQVSVDTQYF.

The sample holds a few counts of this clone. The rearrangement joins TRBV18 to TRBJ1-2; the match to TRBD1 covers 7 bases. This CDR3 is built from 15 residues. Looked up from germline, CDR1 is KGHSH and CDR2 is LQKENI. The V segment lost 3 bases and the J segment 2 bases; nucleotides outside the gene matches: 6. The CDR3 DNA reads TGTGCCAGCTCACCCGGACAGGTGGGGAACTATGGCTACACCTTC. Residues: CASSPGQVGNYGYTF.

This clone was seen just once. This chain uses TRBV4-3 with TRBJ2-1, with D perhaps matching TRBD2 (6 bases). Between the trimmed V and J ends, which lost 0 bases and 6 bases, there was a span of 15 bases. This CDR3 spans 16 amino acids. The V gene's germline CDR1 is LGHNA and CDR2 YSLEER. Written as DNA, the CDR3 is TGCGCCAGCAGCCAAGATGTGGGGACTTCCCTCAATGAGCAGTTCTTC. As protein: CASSQDVGTSLNEQFF.

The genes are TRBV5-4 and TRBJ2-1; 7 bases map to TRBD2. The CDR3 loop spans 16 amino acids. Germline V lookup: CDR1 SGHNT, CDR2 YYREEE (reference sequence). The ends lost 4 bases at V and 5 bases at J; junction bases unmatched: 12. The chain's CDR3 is CASSELGLADNNEQFF. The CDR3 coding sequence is TGTGCCAGCAGCGAATTGGGGCTAGCGGACAACAATGAGCAGTTCTTC. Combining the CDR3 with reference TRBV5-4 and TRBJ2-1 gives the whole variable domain ETGVTQSPTHLIKTRGQQVTLRCSSQSGHNTVSWYQQALGQGPQFIFQYYREEENGRGNFPPRFSGLQFPNYSSELNVNALELDDSALYLCASSELGLADNNEQFFGPGTRLTVL.

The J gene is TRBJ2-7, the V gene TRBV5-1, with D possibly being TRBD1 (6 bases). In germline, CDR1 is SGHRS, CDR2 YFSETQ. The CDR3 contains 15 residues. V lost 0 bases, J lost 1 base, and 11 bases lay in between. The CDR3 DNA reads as TGCGCCAGCAGCTTGGCAGGGGCAGGATCCTACGAGCAGTACTTC. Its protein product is CASSLAGAGSYEQYF. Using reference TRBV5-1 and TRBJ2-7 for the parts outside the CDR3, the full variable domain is KAGVTQTPRYLIKTRGQQVTLSCSPISGHRSVSWYQQTPGQGLQFLFEYFSETQRNKGNFPGRFSGRQFSNSRSEMNVSTLELGDSALYLCASSLAGAGSYEQYFGPGTRLTVT.

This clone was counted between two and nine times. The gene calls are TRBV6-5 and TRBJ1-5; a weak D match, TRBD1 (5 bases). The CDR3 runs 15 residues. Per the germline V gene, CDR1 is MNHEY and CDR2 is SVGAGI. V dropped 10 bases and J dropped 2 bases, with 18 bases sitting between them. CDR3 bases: TGTGCCACCGACGGAACCTGGGGGGGCAATCAGCCCCAGCATTTT. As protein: CATDGTWGGNQPQHF.

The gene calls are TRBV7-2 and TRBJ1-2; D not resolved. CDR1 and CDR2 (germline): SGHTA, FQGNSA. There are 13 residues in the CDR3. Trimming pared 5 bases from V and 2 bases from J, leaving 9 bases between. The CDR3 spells CASSTSFNYGYTF. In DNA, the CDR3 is TGTGCCAGCAGCACCAGTTTCAACTATGGCTACACCTTC. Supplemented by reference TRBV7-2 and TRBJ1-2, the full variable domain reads GAGVSQSPSNKVTEKGKDVELRCDPISGHTALYWYRQSLGQGLEFLIYFQGNSAPDKSGLPSDRFSAERTGGSVSTLTIQRTQQEDSAVYLCASSTSFNYGYTFGSGTRLTVV.

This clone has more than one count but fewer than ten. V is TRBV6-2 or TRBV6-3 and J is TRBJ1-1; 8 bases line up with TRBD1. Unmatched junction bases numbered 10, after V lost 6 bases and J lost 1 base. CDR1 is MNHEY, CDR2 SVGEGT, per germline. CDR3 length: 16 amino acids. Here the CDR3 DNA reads TGTGCCAGCAGCCCCTTTAGGACAGGGAAGAACACTGAAGCTTTCTTT. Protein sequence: CASSPFRTGKNTEAFF.

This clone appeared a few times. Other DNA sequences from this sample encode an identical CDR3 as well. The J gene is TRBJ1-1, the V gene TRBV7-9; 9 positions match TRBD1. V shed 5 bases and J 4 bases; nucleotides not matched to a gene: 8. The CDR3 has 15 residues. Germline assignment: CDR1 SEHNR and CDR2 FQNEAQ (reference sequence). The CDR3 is CASSQIQGAGTEAFF. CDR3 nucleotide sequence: TGTGCCAGCAGCCAAATACAGGGGGCGGGCACTGAAGCTTTCTTT.

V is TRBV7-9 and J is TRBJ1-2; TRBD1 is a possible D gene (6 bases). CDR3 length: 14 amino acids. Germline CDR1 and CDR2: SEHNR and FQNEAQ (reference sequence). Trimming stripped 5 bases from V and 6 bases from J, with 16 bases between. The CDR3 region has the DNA TGTGCCAGCAGCCTCCGTGCGGGGGGCGATGGCTACACCTTC. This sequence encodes CASSLRAGGDGYTF.

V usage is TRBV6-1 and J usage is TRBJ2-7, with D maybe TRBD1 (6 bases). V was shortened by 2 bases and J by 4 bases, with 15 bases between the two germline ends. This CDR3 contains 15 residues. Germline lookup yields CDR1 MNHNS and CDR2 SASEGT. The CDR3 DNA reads TGTGCCAGCAGTGAACAGGGGACATCGATTTACGAGCAGTACTTC. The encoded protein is CASSEQGTSIYEQYF.

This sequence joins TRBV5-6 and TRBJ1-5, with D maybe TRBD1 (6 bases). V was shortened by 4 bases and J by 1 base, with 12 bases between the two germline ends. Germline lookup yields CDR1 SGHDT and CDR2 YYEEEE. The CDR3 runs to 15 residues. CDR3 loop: CASSTGTGSNQPQHF. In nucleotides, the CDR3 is TGTGCCAGCAGCACAGGGACGGGAAGCAATCAGCCCCAGCATTTT.

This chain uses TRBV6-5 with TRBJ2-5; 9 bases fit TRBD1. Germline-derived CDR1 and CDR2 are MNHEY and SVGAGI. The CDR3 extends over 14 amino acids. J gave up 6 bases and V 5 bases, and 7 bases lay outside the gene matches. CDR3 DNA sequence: TGTGCCAGCAGTAACGGACAGGGGTCGAAGACCCAGTACTTC. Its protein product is CASSNGQGSKTQYF.

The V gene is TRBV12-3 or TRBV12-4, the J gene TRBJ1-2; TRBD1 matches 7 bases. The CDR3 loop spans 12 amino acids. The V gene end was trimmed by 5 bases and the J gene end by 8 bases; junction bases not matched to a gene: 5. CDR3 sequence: CASSLLQGGYTF. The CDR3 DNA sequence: TGTGCCAGCAGTCTCCTACAGGGGGGCTACACCTTC.

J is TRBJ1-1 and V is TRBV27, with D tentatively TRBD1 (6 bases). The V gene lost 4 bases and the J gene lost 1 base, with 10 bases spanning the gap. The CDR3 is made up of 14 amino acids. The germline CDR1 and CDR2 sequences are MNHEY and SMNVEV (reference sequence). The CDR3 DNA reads TGTGCCAGCAGTTACGGGACAACGAACACTGAAGCTTTCTTT. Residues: CASSYGTTNTEAFF.

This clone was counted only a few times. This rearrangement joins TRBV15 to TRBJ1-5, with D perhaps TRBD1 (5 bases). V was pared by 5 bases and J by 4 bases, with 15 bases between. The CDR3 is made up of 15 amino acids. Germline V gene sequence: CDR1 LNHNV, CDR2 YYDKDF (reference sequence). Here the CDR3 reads CATSLRRGGNQPQHF. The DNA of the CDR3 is TGTGCCACCAGCTTAAGGAGGGGCGGAAATCAGCCCCAGCATTTT.

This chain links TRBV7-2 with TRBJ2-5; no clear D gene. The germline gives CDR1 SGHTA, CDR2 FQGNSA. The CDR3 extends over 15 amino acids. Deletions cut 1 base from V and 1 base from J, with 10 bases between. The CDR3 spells CASSLDRRPQETQYF. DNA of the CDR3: TGTGCCAGCAGCTTAGACCGGCGGCCCCAAGAGACCCAGTACTTC. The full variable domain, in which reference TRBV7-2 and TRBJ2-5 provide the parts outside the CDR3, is GAGVSQSPSNKVTEKGKDVELRCDPISGHTALYWYRQSLGQGLEFLIYFQGNSAPDKSGLPSDRFSAERTGGSVSTLTIQRTQQEDSAVYLCASSLDRRPQETQYFGPGTRLLVL.

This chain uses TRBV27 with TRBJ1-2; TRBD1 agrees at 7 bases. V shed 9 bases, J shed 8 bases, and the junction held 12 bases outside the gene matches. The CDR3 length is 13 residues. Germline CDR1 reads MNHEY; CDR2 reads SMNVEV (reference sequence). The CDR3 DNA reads TGTGCCAGTGCTGCGAAGGGGGCATGGGGCTACACCTTC. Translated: CASAAKGAWGYTF.

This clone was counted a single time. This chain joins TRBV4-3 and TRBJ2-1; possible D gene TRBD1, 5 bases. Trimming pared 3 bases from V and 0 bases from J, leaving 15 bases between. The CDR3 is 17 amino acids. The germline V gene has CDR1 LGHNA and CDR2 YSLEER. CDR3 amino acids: CASSHSPPGNSYNEQFF. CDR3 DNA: TGCGCCAGCAGCCACTCCCCCCCAGGGAACTCCTACAATGAGCAGTTCTTC.

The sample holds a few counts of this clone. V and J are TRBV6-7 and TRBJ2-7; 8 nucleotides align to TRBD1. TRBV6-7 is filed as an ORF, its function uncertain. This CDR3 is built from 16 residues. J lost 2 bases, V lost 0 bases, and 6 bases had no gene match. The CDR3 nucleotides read TGTGCCAGCAGTTACTCGAAGGCGGACAGGGCCTACGAGCAGTACTTC. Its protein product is CASSYSKADRAYEQYF.

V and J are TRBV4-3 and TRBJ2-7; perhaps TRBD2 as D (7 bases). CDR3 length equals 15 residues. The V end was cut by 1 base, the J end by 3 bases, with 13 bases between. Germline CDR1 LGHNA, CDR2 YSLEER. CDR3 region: CASSQGAGAIYEQYF. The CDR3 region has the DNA TGCGCCAGCAGCCAAGGGGCGGGGGCCATCTACGAGCAGTACTTC.

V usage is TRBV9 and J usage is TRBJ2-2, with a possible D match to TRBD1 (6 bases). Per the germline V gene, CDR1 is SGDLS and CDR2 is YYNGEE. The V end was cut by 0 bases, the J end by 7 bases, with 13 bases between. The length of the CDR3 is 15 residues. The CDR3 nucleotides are TGTGCCAGCAGCGTAGACGGGACAAATATCGGGGAGCTGTTTTTT. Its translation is CASSVDGTNIGELFF. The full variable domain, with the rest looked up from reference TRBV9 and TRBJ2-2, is DSGVTQTPKHLITATGQRVTLRCSPRSGDLSVYWYQQSLDQGLQFLIQYYNGEERAKGNILERFSAQQFPDLHSELNLSSLELGDSALYFCASSVDGTNIGELFFGEGSRLTVL.

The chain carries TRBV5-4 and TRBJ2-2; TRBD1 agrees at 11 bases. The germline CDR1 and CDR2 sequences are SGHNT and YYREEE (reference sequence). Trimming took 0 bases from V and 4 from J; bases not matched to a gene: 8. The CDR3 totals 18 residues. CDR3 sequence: CASSLGGQGARSTGELFF. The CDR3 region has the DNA TGTGCCAGCAGCTTGGGCGGACAGGGGGCAAGGTCCACCGGGGAGCTGTTTTTT.